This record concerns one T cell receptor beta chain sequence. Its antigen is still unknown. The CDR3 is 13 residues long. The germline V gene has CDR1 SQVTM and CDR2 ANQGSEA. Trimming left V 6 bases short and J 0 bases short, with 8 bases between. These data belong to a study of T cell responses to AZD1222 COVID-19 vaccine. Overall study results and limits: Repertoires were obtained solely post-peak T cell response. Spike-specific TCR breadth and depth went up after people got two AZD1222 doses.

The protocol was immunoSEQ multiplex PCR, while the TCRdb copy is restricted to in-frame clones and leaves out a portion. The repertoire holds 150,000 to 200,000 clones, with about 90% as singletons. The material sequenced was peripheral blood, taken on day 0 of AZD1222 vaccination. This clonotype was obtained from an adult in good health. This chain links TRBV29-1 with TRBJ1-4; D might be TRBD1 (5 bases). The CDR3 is CSVYRSTNEKLFF. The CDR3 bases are TGCAGCGTCTACAGGTCAACTAATGAAAAACTGTTTTTT.